A selection of T cell receptor beta chains follows, all from one sample in a study of shared clonotypes between healthy human individuals. Sequenced by immunoSEQ multiplex PCR; TCRdb stores in-frame clones only, minus some. In the table there are over a million clones, roughly 96% of which are singletons. Sequencing used naive CD4+ T cells sorted from blood. The origin of the receptors is a man aged 25-45 years in good health. CDR3s include the opening cysteine and the closing phenylalanine or tryptophan. The D gene is left open where the match is weak. Part of the rows lack a size; the others show once, few, many or a class for expanded clones.

cdr3_aa	cdr3_nt	j_call	cdr3_length	clone_size	v_call	d_call
CASSSGRGEQYF	TGTGCCAGCAGCTCGGGGAGAGGCGAGCAGTACTTC	TRBJ2-7	12	-	TRBV7-9	-
CASSIGGATNEKLFF	TGTGCCAGTAGTATCGGAGGTGCAACTAATGAAAAACTGTTTTTT	TRBJ1-4	15	-	TRBV19	-
CASMGRGLNEQYF	TGCGCCAGCATGGGCAGGGGGCTTAACGAGCAGTACTTC	TRBJ2-7	13	-	TRBV5-1	TRBD1
CASSPYRDLSTDTQYF	TGCGCCAGCAGCCCATACAGGGACCTTAGCACAGATACGCAGTATTTT	TRBJ2-3	16	-	TRBV4-1	-
CASTRVSAYNEQFF	TGTGCCAGCACTCGGGTTTCCGCCTACAATGAGCAGTTCTTC	TRBJ2-1	14	-	TRBV2	-
CASSMTAPTLYQETQYF	TGTGCCAGTAGTATGACAGCCCCTACCCTGTACCAAGAGACCCAGTACTTC	TRBJ2-5	17	-	TRBV19	-
CASSEWTGSNQYF	TGTGCCAGCAGCGAGTGGACAGGAAGCAATCAGTACTTC	TRBJ2-7	13	-	TRBV11-3	TRBD1
CAMTASAESYEQYF	TGTGCCATGACCGCTAGCGCCGAATCCTACGAGCAGTACTTC	TRBJ2-7	14	-	TRBV10-3	-
CSAYYSDRGHGSYNEQFF	TGCAGCGCATATTATTCGGACAGGGGACACGGTTCCTACAATGAGCAGTTCTTC	TRBJ2-1	18	-	TRBV29-1	TRBD1
CASSFRDPNQPQHF	TGTGCCAGCAGCTTCCGGGATCCCAATCAGCCCCAGCATTTT	TRBJ1-5	14	once	TRBV7-2	-
CAQTGEGPPSYEQYF	TGCGCCCAAACCGGCGAGGGTCCTCCCTCCTACGAGCAGTACTTC	TRBJ2-7	15	-	TRBV10-1	-
CASSLELLAGGFYEQYF	TGTGCCAGCAGCTTGGAACTTCTAGCGGGAGGATTCTACGAGCAGTACTTC	TRBJ2-7	17	once	TRBV11-2	TRBD2
CASSLRVLSGANVLTF	TGTGCCAGCAGTTTGAGGGTACTCTCTGGGGCCAACGTCCTGACTTTC	TRBJ2-6	16	-	TRBV27	-
CAGSGGVFEQFF	TGTGCCGGCAGCGGAGGGGTTTTTGAGCAGTTCTTC	TRBJ2-1	12	-	TRBV5-6	-
CASSLMGLAYYEQYF	TGTGCCAGCAGCTTAATGGGACTAGCCTACTACGAGCAGTACTTC	TRBJ2-7	15	-	TRBV7-8	TRBD2
CASSQELRPQHF	TGCGCCAGCAGCCAAGAACTTAGGCCCCAGCATTTT	TRBJ1-5	12	-	TRBV4-1	-
CASSLIGRGNNEQFF	TGTGCCAGCAGCTTAATAGGCAGGGGCAACAATGAGCAGTTCTTC	TRBJ2-1	15	-	TRBV7-3	-
CASKVGGDTVNTEAFF	TGTGCCAGTAAGGTGGGGGGCGATACTGTGAACACTGAAGCTTTCTTT	TRBJ1-1	16	-	TRBV19	-
CASSPLPGEQFF	TGTGCCAGCAGCCCCTTGCCGGGTGAGCAGTTCTTC	TRBJ2-1	12	-	TRBV7-3	-
CASSLAETRKQFF	TGTGCCAGCAGCTTAGCGGAGACAAGGAAGCAGTTCTTC	TRBJ2-1	13	-	TRBV7-9	-
CASTAYGSSNNEQFF	TGTGCCAGCACTGCGTACGGGAGCTCTAACAATGAGCAGTTCTTC	TRBJ2-1	15	-	TRBV28	-
CASSVAGASGANVLTF	TGCGCCAGCAGCGTTGCGGGGGCCTCTGGGGCCAACGTCCTGACTTTC	TRBJ2-6	16	-	TRBV5-1	-
CASSLGVGRSYEQYF	TGTGCCAGCAGCTTAGGTGTCGGGCGATCCTACGAGCAGTACTTC	TRBJ2-7	15	-	TRBV7-2	-
CTATVLNTEAFF	TGCACCGCAACCGTACTGAACACTGAAGCTTTCTTT	TRBJ1-1	12	-	TRBV29-1	-
CASSYSNREYEKLFF	TGTGCCAGCAGTTACTCGAACAGGGAATACGAAAAACTGTTTTTT	TRBJ1-4	15	-	TRBV6-5	-
CASSLEGMGTNTEAFF	TGTGCCAGCAGCTTGGAGGGTATGGGGACGAACACTGAAGCTTTCTTT	TRBJ1-1	16	-	TRBV5-6	-
CASSVTGVNQPQHF	TGTGCCAGCAGCGTGACAGGGGTTAATCAGCCCCAGCATTTT	TRBJ1-5	14	-	TRBV9	TRBD1
CASTKDPVGTSTDNEQFF	TGTGCCAGTACGAAGGACCCGGTCGGGACTAGCACCGACAATGAGCAGTTCTTC	TRBJ2-1	18	-	TRBV6-4	TRBD2
CASSSVGGNDEYF	TGTGCCAGCAGCTCTGTGGGCGGGAATGATGAGTACTTC	TRBJ2-7	13	-	TRBV7-9	-
CASSAAPHGSSYEQYF	TGTGCCAGCAGCGCGGCCCCCCATGGGAGCTCCTACGAGCAGTACTTC	TRBJ2-7	16	-	TRBV9	-
CASSLDSINQPQHF	TGTGCCAGCAGCTTAGACAGTATAAATCAGCCCCAGCATTTT	TRBJ1-5	14	-	TRBV7-9	-
CATKIFITDTEAFF	TGTGCCACCAAGATTTTTATAACGGACACTGAAGCTTTCTTT	TRBJ1-1	14	-	TRBV19	-
CASSSTTYEQYF	TGTGCCAGCAGTTCCACAACCTACGAGCAGTACTTC	TRBJ2-7	12	-	TRBV27	-
CASSPEELQLTVATNEKLFF	TGCGCCAGCAGCCCAGAAGAGCTACAATTGACAGTTGCAACTAATGAAAAACTGTTTTTT	TRBJ1-4	20	-	TRBV4-1	-
CASSPAVSSGNTIYF	TGTGCCAGCTCACCCGCGGTGAGCTCTGGAAACACCATATATTTT	TRBJ1-3	15	-	TRBV18	-
CASKTSGDYNEQFF	TGTGCCAGCAAAACTAGCGGGGATTACAATGAGCAGTTCTTC	TRBJ2-1	14	once	TRBV25-1	TRBD2
CASRMTSGRSGEQFF	TGCGCCAGCAGGATGACTAGCGGGAGATCTGGTGAGCAGTTCTTC	TRBJ2-1	15	-	TRBV5-1	TRBD2
CASSWRAGGFGNQPQHF	TGTGCCAGCAGTTGGCGAGCAGGGGGCTTCGGCAATCAGCCCCAGCATTTT	TRBJ1-5	17	-	TRBV2	TRBD1
CASRERGQQADTQYF	TGTGCCAGCAGGGAAAGAGGACAGCAGGCAGATACGCAGTATTTT	TRBJ2-3	15	once	TRBV25-1	-
CASTQSAWTEAFF	TGTGCCAGTACCCAATCGGCCTGGACTGAAGCTTTCTTT	TRBJ1-1	13	-	TRBV19	-